This T cell receptor (beta chain) derives from a study of blood T cell repertoires in COVID-19. Study summary: From the United States, Italy and Spain came samples of acute and convalescent COVID-19. The analysed material was cDNA or gDNA that came from T cells, B-cell-depleted T cells, or PBMCs.

As originally analysed: Estimates of nucleated cell counts were drawn from the amplification of reference gene primers. TCRdb keeps only in-frame clones here, not all; method: immunoSEQ multiplex PCR. D and trimming were read from the DNA, whereas the V and J calls and clone size are those reported in that table. The table has 35,000 to 45,000 clones, over 80% seen once. Trimming took off 8 bases at V and 4 bases at J, with 10 bases between the two ends. In germline, CDR1 is MNHNY, CDR2 SVGAGI (reference sequence). The CDR3 spans 12 residues. Specimen: peripheral blood. The receptor comes from a human donor in a cohort sampled during active COVID-19. V and J are TRBV6-6 and TRBJ2-3; tentatively, D is TRBD2 (6 bases). The CDR3: CASSRDSDTQYF. The CDR3 DNA reads TGTGCCAGCTCACGGGACTCAGATACGCAGTATTTT.